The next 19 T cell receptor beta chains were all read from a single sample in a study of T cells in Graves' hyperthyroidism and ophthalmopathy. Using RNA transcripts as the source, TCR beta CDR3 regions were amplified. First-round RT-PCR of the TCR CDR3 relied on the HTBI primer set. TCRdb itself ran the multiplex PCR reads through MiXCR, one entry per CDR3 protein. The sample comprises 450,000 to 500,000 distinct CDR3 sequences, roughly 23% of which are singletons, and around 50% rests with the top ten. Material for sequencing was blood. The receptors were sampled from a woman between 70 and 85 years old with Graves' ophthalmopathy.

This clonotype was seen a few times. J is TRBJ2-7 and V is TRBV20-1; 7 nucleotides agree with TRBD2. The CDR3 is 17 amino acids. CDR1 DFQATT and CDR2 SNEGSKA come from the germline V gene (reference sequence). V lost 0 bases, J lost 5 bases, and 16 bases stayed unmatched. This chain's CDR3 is CSARDRRREWRRNEQYF. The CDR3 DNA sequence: TGCAGTGCTAGAGATCGTAGGCGGGAGTGGAGGAGGAACGAGCAGTACTTC.

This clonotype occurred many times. CDR3 bases: TGTGCCAGCAGCTTAATGCGGACCCAAGAGACCCAGTACTTC. It translates to CASSLMRTQETQYF. The rearrangement links TRBV7-2 to TRBJ2-5; D ambiguous. V lost 2 bases, J lost 1 base, and 8 bases lay in between. Germline V lookup: CDR1 SGHTA, CDR2 FQGNSA. CDR3 length: 14 residues.

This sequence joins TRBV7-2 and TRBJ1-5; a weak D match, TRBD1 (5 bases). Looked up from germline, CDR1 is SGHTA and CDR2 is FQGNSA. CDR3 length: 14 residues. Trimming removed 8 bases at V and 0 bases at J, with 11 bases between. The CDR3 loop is CASGYRFSNQPQHF. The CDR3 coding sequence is TGTGCCAGCGGTTACAGGTTTAGCAATCAGCCCCAGCATTTT.

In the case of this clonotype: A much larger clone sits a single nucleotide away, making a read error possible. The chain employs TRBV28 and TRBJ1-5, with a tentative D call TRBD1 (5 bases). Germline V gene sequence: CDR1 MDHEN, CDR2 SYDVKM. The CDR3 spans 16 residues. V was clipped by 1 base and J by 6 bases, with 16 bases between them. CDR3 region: CASSLLGRVGSQPQHF. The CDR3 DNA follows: TGTGCCAGCAGTTTATTGGGCAGGGTGGGGAGTCAGCCCCAGCATTTT.

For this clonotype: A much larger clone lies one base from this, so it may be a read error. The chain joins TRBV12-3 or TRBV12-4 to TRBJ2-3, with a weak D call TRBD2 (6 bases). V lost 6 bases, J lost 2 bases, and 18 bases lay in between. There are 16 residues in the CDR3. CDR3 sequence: CASSISGGIVTDTQYF. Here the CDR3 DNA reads TGTGCCAGCAGCATATCGGGCGGGATCGTCACAGATACGCAGTATTTT.

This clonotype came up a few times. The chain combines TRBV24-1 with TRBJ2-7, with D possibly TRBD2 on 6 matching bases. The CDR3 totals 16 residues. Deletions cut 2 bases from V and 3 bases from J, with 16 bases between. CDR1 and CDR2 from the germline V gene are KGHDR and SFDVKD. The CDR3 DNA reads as TGTGCCACCAGTGATTCCACCGGGACTGGTGGCTACGAGCAGTACTTC. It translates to CATSDSTGTGGYEQYF.

CDR3 sequence reads: CASSPTGEWETQYF. In DNA form, the CDR3 reads TGTGCCAGCAGCCCGACAGGGGAGTGGGAGACCCAGTACTTC. The chain joins TRBV3-1 to TRBJ2-5; 8 bases map to TRBD1. Losses at the gene ends were 4 bases for V and 5 bases for J; bases not matched to a gene: 6. The CDR3 is made up of 14 amino acids. Germline V gives CDR1 LGHDT, CDR2 YNNKEL (reference sequence).

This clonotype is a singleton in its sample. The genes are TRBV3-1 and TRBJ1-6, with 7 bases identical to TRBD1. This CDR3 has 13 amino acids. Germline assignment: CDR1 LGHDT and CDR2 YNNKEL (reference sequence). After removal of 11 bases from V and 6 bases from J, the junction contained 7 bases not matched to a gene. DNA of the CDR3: TGTGCCGCCGGGGACAGCCTTAATTCACCCCTCCACTTT. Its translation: CAAGDSLNSPLHF. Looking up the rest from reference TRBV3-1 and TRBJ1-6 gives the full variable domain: DTAVSQTPKYLVTQMGNDKSIKCEQNLGHDTMYWYKQDSKKFLKIMFSYNNKELIINETVPNRFSPKSPDKAHLNLHINSLELGDSAVYFCAAGDSLNSPLHFGNGTRLTVT.

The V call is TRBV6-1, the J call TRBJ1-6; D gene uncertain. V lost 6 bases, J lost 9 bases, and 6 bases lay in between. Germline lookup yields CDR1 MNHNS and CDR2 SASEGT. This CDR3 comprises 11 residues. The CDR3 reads CASSTASPLHF. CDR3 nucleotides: TGTGCCAGCAGCACGGCTTCACCCCTCCACTTT.

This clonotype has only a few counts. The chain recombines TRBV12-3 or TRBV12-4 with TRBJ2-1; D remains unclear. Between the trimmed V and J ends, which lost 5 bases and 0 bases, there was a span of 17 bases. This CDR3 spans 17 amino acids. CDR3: CASSPLRRWSSYNEQFF. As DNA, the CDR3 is TGTGCCAGCAGTCCCCTCCGCCGCTGGAGCTCCTACAATGAGCAGTTCTTC.

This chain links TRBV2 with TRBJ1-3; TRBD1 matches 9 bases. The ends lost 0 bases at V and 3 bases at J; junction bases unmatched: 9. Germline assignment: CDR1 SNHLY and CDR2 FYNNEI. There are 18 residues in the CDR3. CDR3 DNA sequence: TGTGCCAGCAGTGAAGCGGAACCGGGACAGGGTTATGGAAACACCATATATTTT. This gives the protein CASSEAEPGQGYGNTIYF.

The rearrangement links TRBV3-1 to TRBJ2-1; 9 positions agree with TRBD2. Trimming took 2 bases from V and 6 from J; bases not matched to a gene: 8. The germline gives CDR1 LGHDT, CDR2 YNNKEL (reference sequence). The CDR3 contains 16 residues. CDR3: CASSQYAGGPSNEQFF. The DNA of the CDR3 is TGTGCCAGCAGCCAATACGCGGGAGGGCCAAGCAATGAGCAGTTCTTC.

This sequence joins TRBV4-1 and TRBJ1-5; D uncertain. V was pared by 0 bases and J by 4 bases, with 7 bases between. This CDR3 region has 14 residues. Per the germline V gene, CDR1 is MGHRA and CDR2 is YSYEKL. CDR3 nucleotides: TGCGCCAGCAGCCAAGAGAAGGTAAATCAGCCCCAGCATTTT. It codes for CASSQEKVNQPQHF.

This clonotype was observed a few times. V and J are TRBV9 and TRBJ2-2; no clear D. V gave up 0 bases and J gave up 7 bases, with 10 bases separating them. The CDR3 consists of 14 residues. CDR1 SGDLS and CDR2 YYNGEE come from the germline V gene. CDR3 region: CASSVDPTRGELFF. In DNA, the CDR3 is TGTGCCAGCAGCGTAGACCCCACCCGCGGGGAGCTGTTTTTT.

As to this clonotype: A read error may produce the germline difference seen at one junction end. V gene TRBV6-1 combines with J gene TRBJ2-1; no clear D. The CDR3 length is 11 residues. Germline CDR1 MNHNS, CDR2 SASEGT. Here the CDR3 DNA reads TGTGCCAGCCGAAACTACGATGAGCAGTTCTTC. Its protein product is CASRNYDEQFF.

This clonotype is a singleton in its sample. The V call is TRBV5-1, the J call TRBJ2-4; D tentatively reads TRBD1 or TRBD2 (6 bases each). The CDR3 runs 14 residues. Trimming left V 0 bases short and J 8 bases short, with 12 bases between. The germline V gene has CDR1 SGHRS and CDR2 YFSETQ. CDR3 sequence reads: CASSLAGGMDIQYF. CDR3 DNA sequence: TGCGCCAGCAGCTTGGCCGGGGGCATGGACATTCAGTACTTC.

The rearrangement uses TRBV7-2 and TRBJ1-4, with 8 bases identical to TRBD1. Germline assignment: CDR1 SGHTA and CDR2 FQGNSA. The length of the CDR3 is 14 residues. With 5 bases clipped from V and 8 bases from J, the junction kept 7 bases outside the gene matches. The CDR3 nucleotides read TGTGCCAGCAGCCCGACAGGGGTTGGGGAAAAACTGTTTTTT. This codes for CASSPTGVGEKLFF.

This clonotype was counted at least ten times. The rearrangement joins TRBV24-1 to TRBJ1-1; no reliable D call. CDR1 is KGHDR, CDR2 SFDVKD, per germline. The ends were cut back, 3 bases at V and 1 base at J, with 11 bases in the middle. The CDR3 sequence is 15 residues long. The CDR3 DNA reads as TGTGCCACCAGTGATCCCCGACGGGGGAACACTGAAGCTTTCTTT. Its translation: CATSDPRRGNTEAFF.

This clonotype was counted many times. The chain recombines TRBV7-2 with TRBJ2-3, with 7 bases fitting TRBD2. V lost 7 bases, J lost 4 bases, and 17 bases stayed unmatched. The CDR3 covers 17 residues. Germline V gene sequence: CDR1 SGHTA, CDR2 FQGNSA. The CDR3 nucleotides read TGTGCCAGCACCCTTGGGGGAGGGCTTAGGACGGCAGATACGCAGTATTTT. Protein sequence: CASTLGGGLRTADTQYF.